Only a few counts were recorded for the clone carrying this T cell receptor beta chain. This record belongs to a study of patients and donors after allogeneic stem cell transplantation. TCRdb reprocessed the RT-PCR reads via MiXCR and lists one record per CDR3 protein. The sample carries fewer than 180,000 distinct CDR3 sequences, about two fifths recorded once. Germline V CDR1 and CDR2: SEHNR, FQNEAQ (reference sequence). The trim removed 10 bases at V and 1 base at J, leaving 7 bases unmatched. The CDR3 runs 15 residues. V is TRBV7-9 and J is TRBJ1-4, with 9 bases aligning to TRBD1. The source is a human donor who was either an allogeneic HSCT recipient or a stem cell or donor lymphocyte infusion donor (not recorded which). It is not recorded whose cells these are; they may come from a transplant donor. Sequencing was carried out using blood, either unsorted or a sorted T cell fraction (not recorded which). CDR3: CAIRQGVGTNEKLFF. The CDR3 DNA reads TGTGCCATTCGACAGGGGGTTGGAACTAATGAAAAACTGTTTTTT.